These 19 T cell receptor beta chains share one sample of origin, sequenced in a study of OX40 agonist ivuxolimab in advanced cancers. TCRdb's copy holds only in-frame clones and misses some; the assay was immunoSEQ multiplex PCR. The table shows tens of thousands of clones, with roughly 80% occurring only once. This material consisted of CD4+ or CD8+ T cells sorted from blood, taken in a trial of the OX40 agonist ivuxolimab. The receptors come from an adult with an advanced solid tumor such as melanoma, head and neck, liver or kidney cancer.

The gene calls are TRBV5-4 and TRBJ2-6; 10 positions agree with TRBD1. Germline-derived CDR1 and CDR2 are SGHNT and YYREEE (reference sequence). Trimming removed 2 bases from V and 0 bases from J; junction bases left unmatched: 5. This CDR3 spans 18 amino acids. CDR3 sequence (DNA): TGTGCCAGCAGCTTCCGACAGGGGGCCCCCTCTGGGGCCAACGTCCTGACTTTC. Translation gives CASSFRQGAPSGANVLTF.

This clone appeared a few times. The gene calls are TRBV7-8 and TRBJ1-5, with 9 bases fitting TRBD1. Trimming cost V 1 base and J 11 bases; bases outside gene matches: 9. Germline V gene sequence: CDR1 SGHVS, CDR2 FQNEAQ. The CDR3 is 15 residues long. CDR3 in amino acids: CASSLGEPGQGTQHF. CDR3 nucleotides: TGTGCCAGCAGCTTAGGGGAACCGGGACAGGGAACCCAGCATTTT.

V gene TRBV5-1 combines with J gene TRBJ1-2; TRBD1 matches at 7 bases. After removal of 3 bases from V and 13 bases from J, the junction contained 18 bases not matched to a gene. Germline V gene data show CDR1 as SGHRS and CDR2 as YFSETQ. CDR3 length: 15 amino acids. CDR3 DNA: TGCGCCAGCAGCTGGGGAGGTACAGGGGACTATGGAAGCACCTTC. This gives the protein CASSWGGTGDYGSTF.

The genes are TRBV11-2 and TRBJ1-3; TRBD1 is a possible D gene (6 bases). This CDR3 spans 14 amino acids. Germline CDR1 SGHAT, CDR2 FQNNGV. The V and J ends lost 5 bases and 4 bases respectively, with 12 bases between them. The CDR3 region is CASSPWGAGNTIYF. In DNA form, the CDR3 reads TGTGCCAGCAGCCCGTGGGGGGCCGGAAACACCATATATTTT. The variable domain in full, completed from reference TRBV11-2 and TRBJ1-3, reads EAGVAQSPRYKIIEKRQSVAFWCNPISGHATLYWYQQILGQGPKLLIQFQNNGVVDDSQLPKDRFSAERLKGVDSTLKIQPAKLEDSAVYLCASSPWGAGNTIYFGEGSWLTVV.

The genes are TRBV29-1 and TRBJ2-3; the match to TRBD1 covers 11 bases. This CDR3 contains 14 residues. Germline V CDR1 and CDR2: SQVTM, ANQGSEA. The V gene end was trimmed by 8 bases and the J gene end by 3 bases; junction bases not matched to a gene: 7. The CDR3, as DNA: TGCAGCCTATCCGGGACAGGGGGAACAGATACGCAGTATTTT. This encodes CSLSGTGGTDTQYF.

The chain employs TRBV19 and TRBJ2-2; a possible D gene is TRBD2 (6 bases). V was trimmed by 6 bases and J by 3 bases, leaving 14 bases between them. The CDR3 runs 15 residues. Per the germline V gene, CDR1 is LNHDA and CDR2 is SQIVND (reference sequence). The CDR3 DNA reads TGTGCCAGTAGGGAAACTCCGGGGGACACCGGGGAGCTGTTTTTT. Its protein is CASRETPGDTGELFF.

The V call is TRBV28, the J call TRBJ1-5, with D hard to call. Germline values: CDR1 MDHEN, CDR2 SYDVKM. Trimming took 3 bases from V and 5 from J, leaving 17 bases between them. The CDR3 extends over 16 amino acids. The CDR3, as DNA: TGTGCCAGCAGTTTTTCGGACCGCCAAATTTATCAGCCCCAGCATTTT. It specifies CASSFSDRQIYQPQHF.

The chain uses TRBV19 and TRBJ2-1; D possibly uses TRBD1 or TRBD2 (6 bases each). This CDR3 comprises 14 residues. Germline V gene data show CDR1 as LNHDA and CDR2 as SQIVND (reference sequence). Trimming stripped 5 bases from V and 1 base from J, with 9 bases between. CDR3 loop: CASSGGGSYNEQFF. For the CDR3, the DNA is TGTGCCAGTAGTGGAGGGGGGTCCTACAATGAGCAGTTCTTC.

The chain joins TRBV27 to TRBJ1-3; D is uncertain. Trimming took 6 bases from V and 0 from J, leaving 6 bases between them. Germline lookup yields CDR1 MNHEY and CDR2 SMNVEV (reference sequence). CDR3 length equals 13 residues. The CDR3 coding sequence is TGTGCCAGCAGGACCCTCTCTGGAAACACCATATATTTT. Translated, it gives CASRTLSGNTIYF.

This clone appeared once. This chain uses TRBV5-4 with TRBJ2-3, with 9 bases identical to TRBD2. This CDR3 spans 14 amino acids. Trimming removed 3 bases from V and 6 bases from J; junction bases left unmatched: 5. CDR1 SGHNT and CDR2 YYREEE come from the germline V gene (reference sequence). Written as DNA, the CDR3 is TGTGCCAGCAGCTCTAGCGGGGCCAGGGATACGCAGTATTTT. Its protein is CASSSSGARDTQYF.

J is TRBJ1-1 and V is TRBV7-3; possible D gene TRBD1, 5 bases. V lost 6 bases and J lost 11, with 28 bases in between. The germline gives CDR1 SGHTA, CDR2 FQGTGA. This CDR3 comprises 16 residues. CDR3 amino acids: CASSPDGGLTPRAAFF. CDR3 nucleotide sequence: TGTGCCAGCAGTCCCGACGGGGGGTTAACCCCGAGGGCTGCTTTCTTT.

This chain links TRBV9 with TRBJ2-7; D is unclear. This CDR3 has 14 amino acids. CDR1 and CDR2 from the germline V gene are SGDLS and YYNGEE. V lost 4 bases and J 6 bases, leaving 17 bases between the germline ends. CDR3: CASSSEPPLGEQYF. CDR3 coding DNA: TGTGCCAGCAGCTCCGAACCCCCGCTGGGCGAGCAGTACTTC.

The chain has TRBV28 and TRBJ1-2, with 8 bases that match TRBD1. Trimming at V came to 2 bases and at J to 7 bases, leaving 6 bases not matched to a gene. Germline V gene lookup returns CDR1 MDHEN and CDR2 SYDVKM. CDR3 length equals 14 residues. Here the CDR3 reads CASSLLQGAGGYTF. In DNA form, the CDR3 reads TGTGCCAGCAGTTTACTCCAGGGGGCGGGTGGCTACACCTTC.

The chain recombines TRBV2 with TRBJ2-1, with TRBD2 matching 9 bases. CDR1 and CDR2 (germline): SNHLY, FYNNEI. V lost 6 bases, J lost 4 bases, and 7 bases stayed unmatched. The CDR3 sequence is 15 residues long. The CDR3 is CASREGGRAYNEQFF. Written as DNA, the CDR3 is TGTGCCAGCAGAGAGGGCGGGAGGGCATACAATGAGCAGTTCTTC. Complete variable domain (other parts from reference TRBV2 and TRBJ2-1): EPEVTQTPSHQVTQMGQEVILRCVPISNHLYFYWYRQILGQKVEFLVSFYNNEISEKSEIFDDQFSVERPDGSNFTLKIRSTKLEDSAMYFCASREGGRAYNEQFFGPGTRLTVL.

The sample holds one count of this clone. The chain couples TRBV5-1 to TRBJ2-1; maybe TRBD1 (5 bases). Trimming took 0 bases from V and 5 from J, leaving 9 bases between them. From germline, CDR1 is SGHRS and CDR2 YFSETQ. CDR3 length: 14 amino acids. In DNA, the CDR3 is TGCGCCAGCAGCTTGGTAGGGGCAGACAATGAGCAGTTCTTC. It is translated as CASSLVGADNEQFF. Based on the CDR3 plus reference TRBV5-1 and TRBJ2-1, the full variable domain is KAGVTQTPRYLIKTRGQQVTLSCSPISGHRSVSWYQQTPGQGLQFLFEYFSETQRNKGNFPGRFSGRQFSNSRSEMNVSTLELGDSALYLCASSLVGADNEQFFGPGTRLTVL.

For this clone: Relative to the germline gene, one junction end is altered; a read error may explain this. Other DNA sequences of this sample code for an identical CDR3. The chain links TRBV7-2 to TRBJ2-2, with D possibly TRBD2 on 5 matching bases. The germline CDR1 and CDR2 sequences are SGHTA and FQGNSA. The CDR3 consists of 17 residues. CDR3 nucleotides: TGTGCCAGCAGCTTAGGATTTGTCACCACGAACACCGGGGAGTTGTTTTTT. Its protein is CASSLGFVTTNTGELFF. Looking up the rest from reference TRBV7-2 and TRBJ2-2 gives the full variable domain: GAGVSQSPSNKVTEKGKDVELRCDPISGHTALYWYRQSLGQGLEFLIYFQGNSAPDKSGLPSDRFSAERTGGSVSTLTIQRTQQEDSAVYLCASSLGFVTTNTGELFFGEGSRLTVL.

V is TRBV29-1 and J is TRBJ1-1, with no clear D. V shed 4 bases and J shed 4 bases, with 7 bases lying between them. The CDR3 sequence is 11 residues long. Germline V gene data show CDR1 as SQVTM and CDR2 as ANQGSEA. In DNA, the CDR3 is TGCAGCGTTGGGGAACCCACTGAAGCTTTCTTT. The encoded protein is CSVGEPTEAFF.

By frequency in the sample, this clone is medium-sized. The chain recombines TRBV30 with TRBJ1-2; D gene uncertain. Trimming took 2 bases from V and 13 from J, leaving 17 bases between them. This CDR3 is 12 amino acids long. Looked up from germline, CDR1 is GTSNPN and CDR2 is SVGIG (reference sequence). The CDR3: CAWSSGDRLGTF. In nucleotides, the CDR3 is TGTGCCTGGAGTAGCGGAGACCGCTTGGGCACCTTC.

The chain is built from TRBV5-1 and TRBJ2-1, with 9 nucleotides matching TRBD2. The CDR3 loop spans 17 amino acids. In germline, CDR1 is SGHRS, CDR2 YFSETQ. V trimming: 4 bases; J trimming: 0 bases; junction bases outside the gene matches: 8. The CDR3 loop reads CASSDLAGAFSYNEQFF. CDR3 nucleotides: TGCGCCAGCAGCGATTTAGCGGGGGCTTTCTCCTACAATGAGCAGTTCTTC.